This T cell receptor (beta chain) was identified during a study of identical twins. The CDR3 loop spans 13 amino acids. V lost 2 bases and J lost 8, with 10 bases in between. This clonotype was found a few times. As yet, its antigen is unknown. Each cDNA held unique molecular identifiers, and template switching gave it a universal primer site. TCRdb called the 5' RACE reads again in MiXCR, with one record for every CDR3 protein. Here the sample spans 500,000 or so distinct CDR3 sequences, around 14% being singletons. Study-level findings and limits: For zero-insertion analyses, partial confounding could come from invariant MAIT and iNKT cells. The study found that models underestimated out-of-frame TCR alpha sharing in monozygotic twins. Insertions were reduced in abundant cord blood beta clonotypes but not in memory repertoires.

A further study also used this sample, focusing on yellow fever vaccine responses in identical twins.

This receptor was identified in a woman between 18 and 30 years old in good health. Input material: CD4+ T cells sorted from blood. V usage is TRBV12-3 or TRBV12-4 and J usage is TRBJ2-1; D gene unclear. CDR3 bases: TGTGCCAGCAGTTTAATTTACGGCGATGAGCAGTTCTTC. It specifies CASSLIYGDEQFF.